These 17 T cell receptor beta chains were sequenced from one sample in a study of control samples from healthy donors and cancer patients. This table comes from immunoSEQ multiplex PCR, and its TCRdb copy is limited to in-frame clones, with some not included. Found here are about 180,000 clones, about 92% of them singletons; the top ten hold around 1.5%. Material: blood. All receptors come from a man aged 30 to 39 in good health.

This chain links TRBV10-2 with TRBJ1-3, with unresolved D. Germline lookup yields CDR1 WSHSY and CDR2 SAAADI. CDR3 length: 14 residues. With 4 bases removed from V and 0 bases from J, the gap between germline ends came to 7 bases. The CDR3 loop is CASSGTASGNTIYF. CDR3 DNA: TGCGCCAGCAGTGGAACTGCCTCTGGAAACACCATATATTTT.

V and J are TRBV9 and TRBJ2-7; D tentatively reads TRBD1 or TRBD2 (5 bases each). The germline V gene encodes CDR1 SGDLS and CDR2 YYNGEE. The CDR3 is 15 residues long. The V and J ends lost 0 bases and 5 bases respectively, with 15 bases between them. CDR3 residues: CASSVDRDAVHEQYF. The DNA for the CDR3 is TGTGCCAGCAGCGTAGATCGGGACGCTGTCCACGAGCAGTACTTC.

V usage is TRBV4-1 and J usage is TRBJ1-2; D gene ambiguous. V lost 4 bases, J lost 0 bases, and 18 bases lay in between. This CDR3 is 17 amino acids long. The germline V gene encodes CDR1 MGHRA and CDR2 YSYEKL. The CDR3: CASSPRGTESSNYGYTF. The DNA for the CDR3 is TGCGCCAGCAGCCCACGGGGAACAGAATCTTCTAACTATGGCTACACCTTC.

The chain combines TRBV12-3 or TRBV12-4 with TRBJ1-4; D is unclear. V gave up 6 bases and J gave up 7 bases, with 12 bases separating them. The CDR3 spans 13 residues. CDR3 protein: CASSPAPREKLFF. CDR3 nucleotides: TGTGCCAGCAGCCCCGCCCCTCGTGAAAAACTGTTTTTT.

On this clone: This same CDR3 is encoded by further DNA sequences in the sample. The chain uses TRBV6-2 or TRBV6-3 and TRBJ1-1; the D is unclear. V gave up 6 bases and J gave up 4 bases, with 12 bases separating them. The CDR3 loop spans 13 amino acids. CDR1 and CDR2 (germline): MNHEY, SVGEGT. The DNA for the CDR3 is TGTGCCAGCAGCCGGGGAGGAGGCACTGAAGCTTTCTTT. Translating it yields CASSRGGGTEAFF.

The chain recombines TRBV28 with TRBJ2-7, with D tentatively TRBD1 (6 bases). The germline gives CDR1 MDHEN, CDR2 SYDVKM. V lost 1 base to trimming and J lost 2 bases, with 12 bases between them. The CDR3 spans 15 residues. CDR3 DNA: TGTGCCAGCAGTTTATATCGCAGGGGCCCCTACGAGCAGTACTTC. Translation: CASSLYRRGPYEQYF.

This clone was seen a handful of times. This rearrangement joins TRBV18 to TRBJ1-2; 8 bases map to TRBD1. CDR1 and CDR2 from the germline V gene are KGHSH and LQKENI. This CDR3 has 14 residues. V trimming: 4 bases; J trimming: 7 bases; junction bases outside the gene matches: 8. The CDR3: CASSLDQGALGYTF. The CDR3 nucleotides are TGTGCCAGCTCACTAGACCAGGGGGCGCTTGGCTACACCTTC.

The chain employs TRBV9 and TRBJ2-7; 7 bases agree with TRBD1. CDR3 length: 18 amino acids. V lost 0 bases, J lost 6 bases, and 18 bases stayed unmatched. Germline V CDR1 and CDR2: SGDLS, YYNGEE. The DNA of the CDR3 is TGTGCCAGCAGCGTAGGCTTGAACAGGGGAGAGGAAGAGGGCGAGCAGTACTTC. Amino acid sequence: CASSVGLNRGEEEGEQYF. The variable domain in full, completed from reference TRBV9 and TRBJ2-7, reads DSGVTQTPKHLITATGQRVTLRCSPRSGDLSVYWYQQSLDQGLQFLIQYYNGEERAKGNILERFSAQQFPDLHSELNLSSLELGDSALYFCASSVGLNRGEEEGEQYFGPGTRLTVT.

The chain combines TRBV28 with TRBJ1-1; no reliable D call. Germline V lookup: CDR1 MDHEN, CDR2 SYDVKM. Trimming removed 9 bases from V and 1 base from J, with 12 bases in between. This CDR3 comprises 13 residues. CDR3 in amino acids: CARGKGTNTEAFF. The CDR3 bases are TGTGCCAGGGGAAAGGGCACGAACACTGAAGCTTTCTTT.

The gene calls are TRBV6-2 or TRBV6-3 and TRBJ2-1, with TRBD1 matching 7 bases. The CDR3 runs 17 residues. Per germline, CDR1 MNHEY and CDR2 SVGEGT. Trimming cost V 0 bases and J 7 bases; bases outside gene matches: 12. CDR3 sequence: CASSYSQTQGHKNEQFF. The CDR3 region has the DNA TGTGCCAGCAGTTACTCGCAGACACAGGGGCACAAGAATGAGCAGTTCTTC.

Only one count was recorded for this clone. For the CDR3, the DNA is TGTGCCAGCAGCCATGGTACAGGGGGCTGGAATGAGCAGTTCTTC. The encoded protein is CASSHGTGGWNEQFF. The chain employs TRBV3-1 (or the pseudogene TRBV3-2) and TRBJ2-1; 9 bases line up with TRBD1. From germline, CDR1 is LGHDT and CDR2 YNNKEL (reference sequence). Unmatched junction bases numbered 7, after V lost 3 bases and J lost 7 bases. The CDR3 extends over 15 amino acids.

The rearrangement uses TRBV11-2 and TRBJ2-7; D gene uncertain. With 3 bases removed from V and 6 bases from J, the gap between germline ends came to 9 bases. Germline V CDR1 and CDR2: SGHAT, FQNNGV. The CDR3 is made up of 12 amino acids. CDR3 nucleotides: TGTGCCAGCAGCTTCTCCTGGAGCGAGCAGTACTTC. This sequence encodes CASSFSWSEQYF.

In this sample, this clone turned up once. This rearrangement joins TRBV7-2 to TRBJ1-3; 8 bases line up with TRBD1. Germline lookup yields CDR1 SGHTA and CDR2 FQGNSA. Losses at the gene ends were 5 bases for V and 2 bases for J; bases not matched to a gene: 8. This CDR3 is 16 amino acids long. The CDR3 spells CASSTFPGQAGNTIYF. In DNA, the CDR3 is TGTGCCAGCAGCACCTTTCCGGGACAGGCTGGAAACACCATATATTTT. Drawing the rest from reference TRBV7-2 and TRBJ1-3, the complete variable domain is GAGVSQSPSNKVTEKGKDVELRCDPISGHTALYWYRQSLGQGLEFLIYFQGNSAPDKSGLPSDRFSAERTGGSVSTLTIQRTQQEDSAVYLCASSTFPGQAGNTIYFGEGSWLTVV.

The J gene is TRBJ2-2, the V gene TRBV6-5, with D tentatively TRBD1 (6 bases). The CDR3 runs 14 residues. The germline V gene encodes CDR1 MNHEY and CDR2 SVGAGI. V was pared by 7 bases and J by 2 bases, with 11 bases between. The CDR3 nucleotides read TGTGCCAGCAAGCGGACAGACAACACCGGGGAGCTGTTTTTT. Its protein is CASKRTDNTGELFF.

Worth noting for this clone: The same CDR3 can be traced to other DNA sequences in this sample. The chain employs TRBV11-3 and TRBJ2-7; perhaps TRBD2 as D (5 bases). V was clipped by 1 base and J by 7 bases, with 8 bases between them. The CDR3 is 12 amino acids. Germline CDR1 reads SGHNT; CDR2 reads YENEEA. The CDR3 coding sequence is TGTGCCAGCAGCTTAGGTCGGGGTGAGCAGTACTTC. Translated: CASSLGRGEQYF.

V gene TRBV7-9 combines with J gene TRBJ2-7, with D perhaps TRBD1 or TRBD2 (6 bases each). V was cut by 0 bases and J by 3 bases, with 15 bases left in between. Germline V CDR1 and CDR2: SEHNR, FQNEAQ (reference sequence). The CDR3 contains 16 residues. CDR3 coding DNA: TGTGCCAGCAGCTTAGCGTATGCGGGACAAAACTACGAGCAGTACTTC. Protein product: CASSLAYAGQNYEQYF.

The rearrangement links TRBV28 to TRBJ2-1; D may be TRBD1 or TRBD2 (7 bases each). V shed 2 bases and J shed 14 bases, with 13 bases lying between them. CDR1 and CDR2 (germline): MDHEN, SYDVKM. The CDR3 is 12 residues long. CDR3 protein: CASSLRQGGEFF. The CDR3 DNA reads TGTGCCAGCAGTTTACGACAGGGAGGGGAGTTCTTC. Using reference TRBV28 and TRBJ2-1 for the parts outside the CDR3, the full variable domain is DVKVTQSSRYLVKRTGEKVFLECVQDMDHENMFWYRQDPGLGLRLIYFSYDVKMKEKGDIPEGYSVSREKKERFSLILESASTNQTSMYLCASSLRQGGEFFGPGTRLTVL.